The rows below give T cell receptor beta chains drawn from one sample of a study of shared clonotypes between healthy human individuals. Some clones are missing from TCRdb's copy, which holds only in-frame ones; the method was immunoSEQ multiplex PCR. The sample lists fewer than 500,000 clones, roughly 79% occurring once. The sequenced material came from PBMCs. These receptors came from a woman aged 35 to 49 in good health. Some clones in this sample may be carry-over from other donors' samples. The CDR3 runs from the conserved cysteine through the conserved F or W. Fields, in order: clone size, V gene, J gene, D gene, CDR3 protein, CDR3 DNA. D genes are given only for firm matches. Some rows have no size entry. The others give once, few or many, or a class for an expanded clone.

clone size: once
V gene: TRBV5-1
J gene: TRBJ2-3
D gene: NA
CDR3 protein: CASSLRMVTDTQYF
CDR3 DNA: TGCGCCAGCAGCTTGCGGATGGTCACAGATACGCAGTATTTT

clone size: NA
V gene: TRBV4-2
J gene: TRBJ2-3
D gene: NA
CDR3 protein: CASSRDFEGDTQYF
CDR3 DNA: TGTGCCAGCAGCCGGGACTTCGAGGGAGATACGCAGTATTTT

clone size: NA
V gene: TRBV4-1
J gene: TRBJ2-3
D gene: TRBD2
CDR3 protein: CASSPLPSGIPDTQYF
CDR3 DNA: TGCGCCAGCAGCCCCCTACCTAGCGGGATCCCAGATACGCAGTATTTT

clone size: NA
V gene: TRBV6-6
J gene: TRBJ2-7
D gene: NA
CDR3 protein: CASSYSAYEQYF
CDR3 DNA: TGTGCCAGCAGTTACTCGGCCTACGAGCAGTACTTC

clone size: once
V gene: TRBV7-8
J gene: TRBJ2-5
D gene: NA
CDR3 protein: CASSTLLAKNSLGRQETQYF
CDR3 DNA: TGTGCCAGCAGCACCCTTCTAGCTAAAAACAGCCTTGGCCGCCAAGAGACCCAGTACTTC

clone size: NA
V gene: TRBV5-1
J gene: TRBJ2-4
D gene: TRBD2
CDR3 protein: CASSLGLANIQYF
CDR3 DNA: TGCGCCAGCAGCTTGGGACTAGCGAACATTCAGTACTTC

clone size: NA
V gene: TRBV15
J gene: TRBJ1-5
D gene: NA
CDR3 protein: CATSRMSNQPQHF
CDR3 DNA: TGTGCCACCAGCAGGATGAGCAATCAGCCCCAGCATTTT

clone size: NA
V gene: TRBV2
J gene: TRBJ1-5
D gene: NA
CDR3 protein: CASSDQGYQPQHF
CDR3 DNA: TGTGCCAGCAGTGACCAGGGGTATCAGCCCCAGCATTTT

clone size: NA
V gene: TRBV10-3
J gene: TRBJ1-1
D gene: TRBD1
CDR3 protein: CAIGPPRQGVSTEAFF
CDR3 DNA: TGTGCCATCGGGCCCCCTAGACAGGGGGTGAGCACTGAAGCTTTCTTT

clone size: NA
V gene: TRBV9
J gene: TRBJ2-7
D gene: TRBD2
CDR3 protein: CASSVKPLAGGNEQYF
CDR3 DNA: TGTGCCAGCAGCGTAAAACCCCTAGCGGGAGGGAACGAGCAGTACTTC

clone size: NA
V gene: TRBV5-4
J gene: TRBJ2-2
D gene: TRBD1
CDR3 protein: CASSLAFGTENTGELFF
CDR3 DNA: TGTGCCAGCAGCTTGGCCTTTGGGACAGAAAACACCGGGGAGCTGTTTTTT

clone size: many
V gene: TRBV5-1
J gene: TRBJ2-5
D gene: TRBD2
CDR3 protein: CASSLVQAGVGETQYF
CDR3 DNA: TGCGCCAGCAGCTTGGTGCAAGCGGGAGTGGGGGAGACCCAGTACTTC

clone size: NA
V gene: TRBV28
J gene: TRBJ1-1
D gene: TRBD1
CDR3 protein: CASTLTGGYTEAFF
CDR3 DNA: TGTGCCAGCACCCTGACAGGGGGATACACTGAAGCTTTCTTT

clone size: NA
V gene: TRBV18
J gene: TRBJ1-2
D gene: NA
CDR3 protein: CASSPAGTADTNYGYTF
CDR3 DNA: TGTGCCAGCTCACCCGCCGGGACCGCCGATACTAACTATGGCTACACCTTC

clone size: NA
V gene: TRBV28
J gene: TRBJ1-2
D gene: NA
CDR3 protein: CASRVARTPPPPNYGYTF
CDR3 DNA: TGTGCCAGCAGAGTCGCCAGGACGCCGCCTCCTCCTAACTATGGCTACACCTTC

clone size: NA
V gene: TRBV11-2
J gene: TRBJ2-3
D gene: NA
CDR3 protein: CASSVADTQYF
CDR3 DNA: TGTGCCAGCAGCGTAGCTGATACGCAGTATTTT

clone size: NA
V gene: TRBV5-1
J gene: TRBJ2-3
D gene: TRBD2
CDR3 protein: CASSLAGGKKDTQYF
CDR3 DNA: TGCGCCAGCAGCTTAGCGGGAGGCAAGAAAGATACGCAGTATTTT

clone size: NA
V gene: TRBV6-1
J gene: TRBJ1-1
D gene: NA
CDR3 protein: CASSGGPVTEAFF
CDR3 DNA: TGTGCCAGCAGTGGGGGCCCGGTCACTGAAGCTTTCTTT

clone size: NA
V gene: TRBV19
J gene: TRBJ2-1
D gene: NA
CDR3 protein: CASSTRGVRNEQFF
CDR3 DNA: TGTGCCAGTAGTACCCGAGGGGTCCGCAATGAGCAGTTCTTC

clone size: NA
V gene: TRBV6-5
J gene: TRBJ1-1
D gene: TRBD1
CDR3 protein: CASSYWARQGTEAFF
CDR3 DNA: TGTGCCAGCAGTTACTGGGCCCGACAGGGCACTGAAGCTTTCTTT

clone size: NA
V gene: TRBV27
J gene: TRBJ1-4
D gene: NA
CDR3 protein: CASGRQGLLDNEKLFF
CDR3 DNA: TGTGCCAGCGGGAGGCAGGGCCTACTAGATAATGAAAAACTGTTTTTT

clone size: NA
V gene: TRBV4-2
J gene: TRBJ2-3
D gene: TRBD2
CDR3 protein: CASSTTGGATDTQYF
CDR3 DNA: TGTGCCAGCAGCACGACGGGGGGGGCCACAGATACGCAGTATTTT

clone size: NA
V gene: TRBV6-1
J gene: TRBJ1-2
D gene: TRBD1
CDR3 protein: CASRQTGDGYGYTF
CDR3 DNA: TGTGCCAGCAGACAAACAGGGGATGGCTATGGCTACACCTTC

clone size: NA
V gene: TRBV7-9
J gene: TRBJ1-4
D gene: NA
CDR3 protein: CASSLRGDATNEKLFF
CDR3 DNA: TGTGCCAGCAGCTTAAGGGGAGATGCAACTAATGAAAAACTGTTTTTT

clone size: NA
V gene: TRBV29-1
J gene: TRBJ2-7
D gene: TRBD1
CDR3 protein: CSVPGQGTYEQYF
CDR3 DNA: TGCAGCGTACCGGGACAGGGCACCTACGAGCAGTACTTC

clone size: NA
V gene: TRBV19
J gene: TRBJ1-1
D gene: NA
CDR3 protein: CASSKVGRNTEAFF
CDR3 DNA: TGTGCCAGTAGTAAGGTGGGCAGAAACACTGAAGCTTTCTTT

clone size: NA
V gene: TRBV7-7
J gene: TRBJ2-5
D gene: NA
CDR3 protein: CASSLGGFYQETQYF
CDR3 DNA: TGTGCCAGCAGCTTAGGGGGGTTTTACCAAGAGACCCAGTACTTC

clone size: NA
V gene: TRBV19
J gene: TRBJ2-7
D gene: TRBD1
CDR3 protein: CASSTRQGPYEQYF
CDR3 DNA: TGTGCCAGTAGTACCCGACAGGGACCCTACGAGCAGTACTTC

clone size: once
V gene: TRBV18
J gene: TRBJ2-5
D gene: NA
CDR3 protein: CASSLTAFQETQYF
CDR3 DNA: TGTGCCAGCTCACTTACAGCGTTCCAAGAGACCCAGTACTTC

clone size: many
V gene: TRBV7-9
J gene: TRBJ1-2
D gene: NA
CDR3 protein: CASSPITGGYTF
CDR3 DNA: TGTGCCAGCAGCCCCATTACAGGAGGCTACACCTTC

clone size: NA
V gene: TRBV6-1
J gene: TRBJ2-3
D gene: NA
CDR3 protein: CASSEGGGFSDTQYF
CDR3 DNA: TGTGCCAGCAGTGAAGGTGGGGGATTTTCAGATACGCAGTATTTT

clone size: NA
V gene: TRBV5-8
J gene: TRBJ2-3
D gene: NA
CDR3 protein: CASSLGYSGRYF
CDR3 DNA: TGTGCCAGCAGCTTAGGGTACTCCGGGCGGTATTTT

clone size: NA
V gene: TRBV28
J gene: TRBJ2-3
D gene: NA
CDR3 protein: CASSSRATSGTQYF
CDR3 DNA: TGTGCCAGCAGTTCCCGAGCGACTTCGGGTACGCAGTATTTT

clone size: many
V gene: TRBV5-5
J gene: TRBJ1-1
D gene: NA
CDR3 protein: CASSLPGIEAFF
CDR3 DNA: TGTGCCAGCAGCTTACCGGGGATTGAAGCTTTCTTT

clone size: NA
V gene: TRBV7-2
J gene: TRBJ2-7
D gene: NA
CDR3 protein: CASSSRLTSYEQYF
CDR3 DNA: TGTGCCAGCAGCTCGAGACTAACCTCCTACGAGCAGTACTTC

clone size: NA
V gene: TRBV5-1
J gene: TRBJ2-3
D gene: NA
CDR3 protein: CASSLESVNTDTQYF
CDR3 DNA: TGCGCCAGCAGCTTGGAGTCAGTTAACACAGATACGCAGTATTTT

clone size: NA
V gene: TRBV18
J gene: TRBJ2-7
D gene: NA
CDR3 protein: CASSPPGFRGYEQYF
CDR3 DNA: TGTGCCAGCTCACCACCGGGATTTCGGGGGTACGAGCAGTACTTC

clone size: NA
V gene: TRBV4-1
J gene: TRBJ2-7
D gene: NA
CDR3 protein: CASSQDRYQYF
CDR3 DNA: TGCGCCAGCAGCCAAGATCGGTATCAGTACTTC

clone size: NA
V gene: TRBV6-5
J gene: TRBJ1-2
D gene: NA
CDR3 protein: CASSYRGFDEGYTF
CDR3 DNA: TGTGCCAGCAGTTACCGCGGGTTTGATGAAGGCTACACCTTC

clone size: NA
V gene: TRBV27
J gene: TRBJ2-2
D gene: NA
CDR3 protein: CASSFSRLGELFF
CDR3 DNA: TGTGCCAGCAGTTTTTCTCGGCTCGGGGAGCTGTTTTTT

clone size: NA
V gene: TRBV7-9
J gene: TRBJ2-3
D gene: TRBD2
CDR3 protein: CASSSGGTSGRGDTQYF
CDR3 DNA: TGTGCCAGCAGCTCCGGAGGGACTAGCGGGAGAGGAGATACGCAGTATTTT

clone size: NA
V gene: TRBV19
J gene: TRBJ2-1
D gene: NA
CDR3 protein: CASRQGPGVWEQFF
CDR3 DNA: TGTGCCAGTAGACAGGGCCCCGGGGTTTGGGAGCAGTTCTTC

clone size: NA
V gene: TRBV18
J gene: TRBJ1-4
D gene: TRBD1
CDR3 protein: CASSEGTGNEKLFF
CDR3 DNA: TGTGCCAGCTCAGAGGGGACAGGAAATGAAAAACTGTTTTTT

clone size: NA
V gene: TRBV6-1
J gene: TRBJ2-7
D gene: TRBD1
CDR3 protein: CASSIGTETYEQYF
CDR3 DNA: TGTGCCAGCAGCATCGGGACAGAAACCTACGAGCAGTACTTC

clone size: NA
V gene: TRBV29-1
J gene: TRBJ2-7
D gene: TRBD1
CDR3 protein: CSVTFRGSYEQYF
CDR3 DNA: TGCAGCGTTACATTCAGGGGGTCCTACGAGCAGTACTTC

clone size: NA
V gene: TRBV7-8
J gene: TRBJ1-3
D gene: NA
CDR3 protein: CASSRGVSGNTIYF
CDR3 DNA: TGTGCCAGCAGCCGAGGGGTCTCTGGAAACACCATATATTTT

clone size: once
V gene: TRBV5-1
J gene: TRBJ2-7
D gene: TRBD1
CDR3 protein: CASSPGTAYEQYF
CDR3 DNA: TGCGCCAGCAGCCCCGGGACAGCCTACGAGCAGTACTTC

clone size: NA
V gene: TRBV7-2
J gene: TRBJ2-6
D gene: NA
CDR3 protein: CASSSVPGANVLTF
CDR3 DNA: TGTGCCAGCAGCTCCGTTCCGGGGGCCAACGTCCTGACTTTC

clone size: NA
V gene: TRBV30
J gene: TRBJ2-1
D gene: TRBD1
CDR3 protein: CAWSPDRDDNEQFF
CDR3 DNA: TGTGCCTGGAGTCCAGACAGGGACGACAATGAGCAGTTCTTC

clone size: NA
V gene: TRBV30
J gene: TRBJ2-2
D gene: NA
CDR3 protein: CAWIPDSPGELFF
CDR3 DNA: TGTGCCTGGATCCCGGACAGCCCCGGGGAGCTGTTTTTT

clone size: NA
V gene: TRBV29-1
J gene: TRBJ2-7
D gene: TRBD2
CDR3 protein: CSVSGTSGNPYEQYF
CDR3 DNA: TGCAGCGTCTCCGGGACTAGCGGGAACCCATACGAGCAGTACTTC

clone size: NA
V gene: TRBV29-1
J gene: TRBJ1-5
D gene: TRBD1
CDR3 protein: CSVQTGGDQPQHF
CDR3 DNA: TGCAGCGTCCAGACAGGGGGTGACCAGCCCCAGCATTTT

clone size: NA
V gene: TRBV10-2
J gene: TRBJ2-5
D gene: NA
CDR3 protein: CASSTTQETQYF
CDR3 DNA: TGCGCCAGCAGTACTACTCAAGAGACCCAGTACTTC

clone size: once
V gene: TRBV6-1
J gene: TRBJ1-1
D gene: NA
CDR3 protein: CASSFGQGTEAFF
CDR3 DNA: TGTGCCAGCAGCTTTGGGCAGGGCACTGAAGCTTTCTTT

clone size: NA
V gene: TRBV19
J gene: TRBJ1-5
D gene: TRBD1
CDR3 protein: CASRDRGRGNQPQHF
CDR3 DNA: TGTGCCAGTAGAGACAGGGGCCGGGGGAATCAGCCCCAGCATTTT